This T cell receptor beta chain was recorded in a study of cytomegalovirus exposure and HLA in healthy donors. The germline gives CDR1 MDHEN, CDR2 SYDVKM. There are 15 residues in the CDR3. Germline trimming cut 8 bases from V and 2 bases from J; bases unmatched to any gene: 8. PCR amplification relied on 60 Vbeta primers (plus 13 Jbeta primers). Generated by immunoSEQ multiplex PCR, the TCRdb table keeps only in-frame clones and is missing some. The sample has around 120,000 clones; roughly two thirds are singletons. The sample consisted of PBMCs. The rearrangement joins TRBV28 to TRBJ2-2; 7 bases are shared with TRBD1. The clonotype originates from a man younger than 45 in good health and CMV-seropositive. CDR3 coding DNA: TGTGCCAGCTGGACCGGGACAGCCAACACCGGGGAGCTGTTTTTT. Its protein is CASWTGTANTGELFF.